This T cell receptor beta chain came from a study of T cells after yellow fever vaccination. Study-level background: When fractions had low cell numbers, they were prepared with SMART-Seq v4 Ultra Low Input. Findings of the study overall: A secondary response was less intense yet reached its peak sooner, at day 5 versus 15. Post-booster reappearance was seen for most primary-vaccination clones (about 95% CD4, around 90% CD8). Clonotypes found in both CD4 and CD8 compartments made up a small share.

This clonotype occurred a few times. The antigen is undetermined. The CDR3 runs to 14 residues. Looked up from germline, CDR1 is MDHEN and CDR2 is SYDVKM. Trimming removed 7 bases at V and 8 bases at J, with 18 bases between. Each CDR3 protein is one row after TCRdb ran MiXCR on the 5' RACE reads. The sample consists of 450,000 to 550,000 distinct CDR3 sequences, less than 20% of them appearing once. The chain employs TRBV28 and TRBJ2-4; a weak D match, TRBD2 (6 bases). This sequence was found in a man aged 25 to 40 who received the YFV17D yellow fever vaccine. Here the sequenced sample was PBMCs, taken 15 days after the yellow fever booster vaccination. The CDR3 spells CASTPRWGEDIQYF. The CDR3 coding sequence is TGTGCCAGCACACCTCGGTGGGGGGAGGACATTCAGTACTTC. Filled out from reference TRBV28 and TRBJ2-4, the complete variable domain reads DVKVTQSSRYLVKRTGEKVFLECVQDMDHENMFWYRQDPGLGLRLIYFSYDVKMKEKGDIPEGYSVSREKKERFSLILESASTNQTSMYLCASTPRWGEDIQYFGAGTRLSVL.